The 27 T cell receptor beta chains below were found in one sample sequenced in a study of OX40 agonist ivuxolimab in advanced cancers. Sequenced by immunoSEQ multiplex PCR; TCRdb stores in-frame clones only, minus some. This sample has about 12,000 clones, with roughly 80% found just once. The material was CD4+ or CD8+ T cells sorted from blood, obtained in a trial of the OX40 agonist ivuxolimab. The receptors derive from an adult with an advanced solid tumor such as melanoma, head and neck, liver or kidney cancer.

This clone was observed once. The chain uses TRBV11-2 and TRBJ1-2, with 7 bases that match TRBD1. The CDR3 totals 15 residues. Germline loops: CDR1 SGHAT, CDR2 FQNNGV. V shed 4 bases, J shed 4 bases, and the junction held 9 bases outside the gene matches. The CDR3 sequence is CASSYGEGGGYGYTF. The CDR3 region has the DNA TGTGCCAGCAGCTACGGCGAAGGGGGCGGCTATGGCTACACCTTC.

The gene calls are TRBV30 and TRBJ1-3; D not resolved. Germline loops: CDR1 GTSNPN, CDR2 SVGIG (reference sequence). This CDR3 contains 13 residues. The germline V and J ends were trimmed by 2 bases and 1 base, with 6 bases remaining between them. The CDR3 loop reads CAWSRGSGNTIYF. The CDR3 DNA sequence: TGTGCCTGGAGTCGAGGGTCTGGAAACACCATATATTTT.

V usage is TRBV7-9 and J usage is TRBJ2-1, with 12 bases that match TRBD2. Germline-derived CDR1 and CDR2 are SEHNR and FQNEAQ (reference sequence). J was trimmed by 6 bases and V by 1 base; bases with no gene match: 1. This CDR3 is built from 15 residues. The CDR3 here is CASSLGLAGVNEQFF. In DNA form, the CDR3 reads TGTGCCAGCAGCTTAGGACTAGCGGGAGTCAATGAGCAGTTCTTC. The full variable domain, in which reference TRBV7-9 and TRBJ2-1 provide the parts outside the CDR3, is DTGVSQNPRHKITKRGQNVTFRCDPISEHNRLYWYRQTLGQGPEFLTYFQNEAQLEKSRLLSDRFSAERPKGSFSTLEIQRTEQGDSAMYLCASSLGLAGVNEQFFGPGTRLTVL.

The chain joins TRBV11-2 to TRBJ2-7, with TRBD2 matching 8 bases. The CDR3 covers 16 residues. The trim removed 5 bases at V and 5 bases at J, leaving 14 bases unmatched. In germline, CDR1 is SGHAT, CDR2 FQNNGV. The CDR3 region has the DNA TGTGCCAGCAGCCCACGGGGAGCGGGAGCTCGGAACGAGCAGTACTTC. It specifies CASSPRGAGARNEQYF.

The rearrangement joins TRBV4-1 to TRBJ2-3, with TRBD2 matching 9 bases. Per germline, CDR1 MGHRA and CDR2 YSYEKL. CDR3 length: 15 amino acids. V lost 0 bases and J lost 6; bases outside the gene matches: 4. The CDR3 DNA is TGCGCCAGCAGCCAAGAACTAGCGGGTAGGGATACGCAGTATTTT. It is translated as CASSQELAGRDTQYF.

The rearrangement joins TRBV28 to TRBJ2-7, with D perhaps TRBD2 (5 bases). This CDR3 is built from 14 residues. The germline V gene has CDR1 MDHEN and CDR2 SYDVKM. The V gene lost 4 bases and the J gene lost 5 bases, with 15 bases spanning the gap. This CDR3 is CASSSREGLNEQYV. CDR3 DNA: TGTGCCAGCAGTTCCCGGGAAGGGTTAAACGAGCAGTACGTC.

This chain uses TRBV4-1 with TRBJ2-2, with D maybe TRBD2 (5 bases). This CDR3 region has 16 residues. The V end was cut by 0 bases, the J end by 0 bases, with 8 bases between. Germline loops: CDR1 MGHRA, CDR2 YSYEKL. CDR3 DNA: TGCGCCAGCAGCCAAGATTCCGGGGCGAACACCGGGGAGCTGTTTTTT. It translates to CASSQDSGANTGELFF.

The CDR3 spells CASSYLQGMNTEAFF. The CDR3 DNA reads as TGTGCCAGCAGTTATCTACAGGGGATGAACACTGAAGCTTTCTTT. J is TRBJ1-1 and V is TRBV6-5; 7 bases match TRBD1. After removal of 3 bases from V and 0 bases from J, the junction contained 4 bases not matched to a gene. The length of the CDR3 is 15 residues. In germline, CDR1 is MNHEY, CDR2 SVGAGI.

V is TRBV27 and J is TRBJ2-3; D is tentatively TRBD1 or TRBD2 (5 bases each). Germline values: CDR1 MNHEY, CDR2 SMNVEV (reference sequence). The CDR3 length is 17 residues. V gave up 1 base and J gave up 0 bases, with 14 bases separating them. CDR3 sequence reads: CASSLWGSLPSTDTQYF. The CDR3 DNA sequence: TGTGCCAGCAGTTTATGGGGGAGTCTGCCTAGCACAGATACGCAGTATTTT.

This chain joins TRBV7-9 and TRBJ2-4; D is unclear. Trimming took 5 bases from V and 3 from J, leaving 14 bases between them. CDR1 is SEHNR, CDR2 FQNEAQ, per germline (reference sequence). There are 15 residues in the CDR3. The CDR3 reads CASSPFGTVKNIQYF. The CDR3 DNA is TGTGCCAGCAGCCCCTTCGGAACAGTCAAAAACATTCAGTACTTC.

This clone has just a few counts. CDR3 amino acids: CASKLAGGPFKNEQYF. CDR3 DNA sequence: TGTGCCAGCAAGCTAGCGGGAGGGCCATTTAAAAACGAGCAGTACTTC. The chain links TRBV2 to TRBJ2-7; 12 bases align to TRBD2. Looked up from germline, CDR1 is SNHLY and CDR2 is FYNNEI. The CDR3 sequence is 16 residues long. Trimming took 7 bases from V and 5 from J; bases not matched to a gene: 12.

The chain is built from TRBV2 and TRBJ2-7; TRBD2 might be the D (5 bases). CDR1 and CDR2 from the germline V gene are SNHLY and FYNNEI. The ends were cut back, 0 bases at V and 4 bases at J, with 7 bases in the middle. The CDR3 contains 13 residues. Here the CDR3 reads CASSEASGYEQYF. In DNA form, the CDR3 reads TGTGCCAGCAGTGAAGCGTCGGGGTACGAGCAGTACTTC.

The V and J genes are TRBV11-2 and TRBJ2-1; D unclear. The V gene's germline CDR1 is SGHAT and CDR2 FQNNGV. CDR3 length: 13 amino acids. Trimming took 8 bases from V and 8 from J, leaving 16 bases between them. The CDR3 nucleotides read TGTGCCAGCGCCATAGACTGGGGTCATGAGCAGTTCTTC. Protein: CASAIDWGHEQFF.

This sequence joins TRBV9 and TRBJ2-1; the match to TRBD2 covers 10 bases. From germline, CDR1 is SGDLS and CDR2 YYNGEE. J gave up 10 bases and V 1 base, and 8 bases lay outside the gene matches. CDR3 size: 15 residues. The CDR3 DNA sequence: TGTGCCAGCAGCGTACAACTAGCGGGACGGACCGAGCAGTTCTTC. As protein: CASSVQLAGRTEQFF.

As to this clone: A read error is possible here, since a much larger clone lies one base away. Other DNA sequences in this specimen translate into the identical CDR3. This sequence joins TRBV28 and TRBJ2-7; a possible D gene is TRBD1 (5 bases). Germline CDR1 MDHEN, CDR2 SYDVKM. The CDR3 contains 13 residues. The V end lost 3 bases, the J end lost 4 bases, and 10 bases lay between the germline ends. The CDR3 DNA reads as TGTGCCAGCAGTTTCCCCCAGGGATACGAGCAGTACTTC. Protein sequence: CASSFPQGYEQYF.

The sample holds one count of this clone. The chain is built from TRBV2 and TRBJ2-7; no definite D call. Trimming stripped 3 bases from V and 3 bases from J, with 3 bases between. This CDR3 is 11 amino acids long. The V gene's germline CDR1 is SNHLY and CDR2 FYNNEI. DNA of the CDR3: TGTGCCAGCAGTGACAGCTACGAGCAGTACTTC. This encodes CASSDSYEQYF.

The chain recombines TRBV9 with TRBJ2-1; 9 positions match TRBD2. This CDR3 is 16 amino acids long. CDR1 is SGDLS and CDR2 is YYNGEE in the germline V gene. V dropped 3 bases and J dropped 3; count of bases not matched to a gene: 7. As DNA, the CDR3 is TGTGCCAGCAGCGGAACCTCTAGCGGGATCTACAATGAGCAGTTCTTC. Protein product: CASSGTSSGIYNEQFF.

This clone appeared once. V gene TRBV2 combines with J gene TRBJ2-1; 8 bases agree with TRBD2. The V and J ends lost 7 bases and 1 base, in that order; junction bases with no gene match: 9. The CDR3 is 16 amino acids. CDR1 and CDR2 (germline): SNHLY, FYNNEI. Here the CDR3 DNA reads TGTGCCAGCACCGAAGCCAGCGGGAGTTCCTACAATGAGCAGTTCTTC. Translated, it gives CASTEASGSSYNEQFF.

CDR3 region: CASSESLVSEQFF. The CDR3 nucleotides read TGTGCCAGCAGTGAATCCCTAGTTTCTGAGCAGTTCTTC. The chain combines TRBV25-1 with TRBJ2-1; D remains ambiguous. This CDR3 contains 13 residues. Trimming cost V 1 base and J 9 bases, with 10 bases left between them. Looked up from germline, CDR1 is MGHDK and CDR2 is SYGVNS.

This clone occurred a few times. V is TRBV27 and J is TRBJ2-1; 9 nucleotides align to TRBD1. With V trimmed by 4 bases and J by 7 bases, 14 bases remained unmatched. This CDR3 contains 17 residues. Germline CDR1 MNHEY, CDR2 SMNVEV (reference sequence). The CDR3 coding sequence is TGTGCCAGCAGTTCAGGCTCCGGGACAGGGAGTTTAAATGAGCAGTTCTTC. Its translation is CASSSGSGTGSLNEQFF.

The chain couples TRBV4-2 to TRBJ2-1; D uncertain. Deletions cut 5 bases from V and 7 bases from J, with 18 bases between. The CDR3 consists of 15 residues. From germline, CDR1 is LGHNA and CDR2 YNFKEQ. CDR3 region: CASSLPDAQVNEQFF. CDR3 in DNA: TGTGCCAGCAGCTTACCGGACGCTCAGGTGAATGAGCAGTTCTTC.

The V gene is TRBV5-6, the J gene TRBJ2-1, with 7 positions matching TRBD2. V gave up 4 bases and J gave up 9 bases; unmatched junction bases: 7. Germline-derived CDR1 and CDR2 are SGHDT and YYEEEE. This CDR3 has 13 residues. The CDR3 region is CASSPSGHIEQFF. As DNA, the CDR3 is TGTGCCAGCAGCCCTAGCGGACACATTGAGCAGTTCTTC.

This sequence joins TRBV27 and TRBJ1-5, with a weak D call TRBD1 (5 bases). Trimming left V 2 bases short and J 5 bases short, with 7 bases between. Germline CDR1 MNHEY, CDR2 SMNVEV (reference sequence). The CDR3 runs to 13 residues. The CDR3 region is CASSLARDQPQHF. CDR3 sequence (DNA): TGTGCCAGCAGTTTAGCCAGGGATCAGCCCCAGCATTTT.

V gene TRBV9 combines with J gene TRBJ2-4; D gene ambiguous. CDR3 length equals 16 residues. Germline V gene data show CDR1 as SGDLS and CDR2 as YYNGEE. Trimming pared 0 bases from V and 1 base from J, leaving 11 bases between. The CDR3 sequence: CASSVEGVGAKNIQYF. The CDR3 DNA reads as TGTGCCAGCAGCGTAGAGGGCGTGGGCGCCAAAAACATTCAGTACTTC.

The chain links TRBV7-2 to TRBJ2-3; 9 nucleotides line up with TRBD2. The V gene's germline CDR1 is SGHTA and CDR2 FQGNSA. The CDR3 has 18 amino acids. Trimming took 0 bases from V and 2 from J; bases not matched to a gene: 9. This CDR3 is CASSLAPAGGTYTDTQYF. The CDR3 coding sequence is TGTGCCAGCAGCTTAGCGCCGGCGGGAGGGACCTACACAGATACGCAGTATTTT.

CDR3 DNA: TGTGCCAGCAGCCCGCATTACTCGAAACACTACGAGCAGTACTTC. As protein: CASSPHYSKHYEQYF. V and J are TRBV11-2 and TRBJ2-7, with unresolved D. Looked up from germline, CDR1 is SGHAT and CDR2 is FQNNGV. The V end lost 5 bases, the J end lost 3 bases, and 17 bases lay between the germline ends. This CDR3 region has 15 residues. The variable domain in full, completed from reference TRBV11-2 and TRBJ2-7, reads EAGVAQSPRYKIIEKRQSVAFWCNPISGHATLYWYQQILGQGPKLLIQFQNNGVVDDSQLPKDRFSAERLKGVDSTLKIQPAKLEDSAVYLCASSPHYSKHYEQYFGPGTRLTVT.

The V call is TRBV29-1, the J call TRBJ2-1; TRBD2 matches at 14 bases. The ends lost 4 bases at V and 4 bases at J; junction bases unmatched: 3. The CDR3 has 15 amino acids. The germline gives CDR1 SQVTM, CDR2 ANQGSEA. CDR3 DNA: TGCAGCGTTGGACTAGCGGGAGGGTTATACAATGAGCAGTTCTTC. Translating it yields CSVGLAGGLYNEQFF.